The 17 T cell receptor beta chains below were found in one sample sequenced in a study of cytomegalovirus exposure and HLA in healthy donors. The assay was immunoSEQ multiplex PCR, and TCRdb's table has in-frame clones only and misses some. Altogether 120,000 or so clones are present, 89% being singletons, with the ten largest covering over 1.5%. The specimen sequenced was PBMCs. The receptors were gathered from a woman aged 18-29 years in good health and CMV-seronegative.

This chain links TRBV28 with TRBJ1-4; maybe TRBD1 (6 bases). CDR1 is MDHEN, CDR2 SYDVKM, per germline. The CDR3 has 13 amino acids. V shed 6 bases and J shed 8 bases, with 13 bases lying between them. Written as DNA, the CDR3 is TGTGCCAGCAGGTTACAGGGCGGAGAAAAACTGTTTTTT. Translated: CASRLQGGEKLFF.

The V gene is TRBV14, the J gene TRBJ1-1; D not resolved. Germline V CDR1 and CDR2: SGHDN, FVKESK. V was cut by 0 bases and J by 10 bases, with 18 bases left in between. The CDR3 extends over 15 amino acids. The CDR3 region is CASSQDRYGGQTAFF. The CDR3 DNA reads TGTGCCAGCAGCCAAGATCGATACGGAGGTCAAACAGCTTTCTTT.

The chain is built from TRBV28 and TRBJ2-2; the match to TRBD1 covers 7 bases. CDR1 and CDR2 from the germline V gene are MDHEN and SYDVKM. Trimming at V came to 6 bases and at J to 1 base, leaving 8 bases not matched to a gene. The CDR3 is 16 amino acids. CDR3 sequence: CASSRSGQRNTGELFF. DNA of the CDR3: TGTGCCAGCAGCCGATCGGGACAGAGGAACACCGGGGAGCTGTTTTTT.

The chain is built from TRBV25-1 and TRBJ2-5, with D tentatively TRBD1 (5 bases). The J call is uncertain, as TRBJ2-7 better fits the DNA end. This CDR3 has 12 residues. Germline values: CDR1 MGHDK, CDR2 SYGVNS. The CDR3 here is CASSLTAYEQYF. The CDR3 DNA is TGTGCCAGCAGTCTGACAGCCTACGAGCAGTACTTC.

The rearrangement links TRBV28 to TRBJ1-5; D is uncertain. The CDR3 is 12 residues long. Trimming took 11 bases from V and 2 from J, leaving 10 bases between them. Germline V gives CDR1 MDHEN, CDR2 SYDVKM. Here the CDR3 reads CASNGGNQPQHF. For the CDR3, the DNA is TGTGCCTCCAACGGTGGCAATCAGCCCCAGCATTTT.

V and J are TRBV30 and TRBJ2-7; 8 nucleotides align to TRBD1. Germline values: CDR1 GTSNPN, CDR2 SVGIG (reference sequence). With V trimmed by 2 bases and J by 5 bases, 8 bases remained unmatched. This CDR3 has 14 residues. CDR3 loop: CAWSLGQGLDEQYF. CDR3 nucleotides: TGTGCCTGGAGTCTTGGACAGGGTTTGGACGAGCAGTACTTC.

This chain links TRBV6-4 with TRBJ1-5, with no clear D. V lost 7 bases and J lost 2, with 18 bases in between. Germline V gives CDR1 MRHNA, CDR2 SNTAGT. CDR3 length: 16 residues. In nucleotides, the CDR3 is TGTGCCAGCAAATCTTTCGGTCACAGACGCAATCAGCCCCAGCATTTT. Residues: CASKSFGHRRNQPQHF.

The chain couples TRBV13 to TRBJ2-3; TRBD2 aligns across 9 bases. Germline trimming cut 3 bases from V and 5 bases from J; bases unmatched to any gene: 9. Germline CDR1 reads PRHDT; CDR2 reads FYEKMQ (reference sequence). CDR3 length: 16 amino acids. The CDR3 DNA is TGTGCCAGCAGCTTTCTGGCTAGCGGGGTTTTAGATACGCAGTATTTT. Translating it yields CASSFLASGVLDTQYF.

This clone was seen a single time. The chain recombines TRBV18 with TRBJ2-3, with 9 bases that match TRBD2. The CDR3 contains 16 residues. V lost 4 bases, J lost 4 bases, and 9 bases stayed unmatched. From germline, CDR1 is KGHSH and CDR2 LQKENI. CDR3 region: CASSLRVAGEADTQYF. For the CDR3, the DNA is TGTGCCAGCTCACTCCGGGTAGCGGGAGAAGCAGATACGCAGTATTTT. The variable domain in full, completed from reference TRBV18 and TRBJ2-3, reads NAGVMQNPRHLVRRRGQEARLRCSPMKGHSHVYWYRQLPEEGLKFMVYLQKENIIDESGMPKERFSAEFPKEGPSILRIQQVVRGDSAAYFCASSLRVAGEADTQYFGPGTRLTVL.

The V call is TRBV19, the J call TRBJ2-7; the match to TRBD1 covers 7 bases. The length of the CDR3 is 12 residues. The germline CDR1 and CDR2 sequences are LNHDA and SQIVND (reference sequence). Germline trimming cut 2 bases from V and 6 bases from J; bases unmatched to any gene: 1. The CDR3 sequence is CASSITGAEQYF. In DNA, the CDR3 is TGTGCCAGTAGTATAACAGGGGCCGAGCAGTACTTC.

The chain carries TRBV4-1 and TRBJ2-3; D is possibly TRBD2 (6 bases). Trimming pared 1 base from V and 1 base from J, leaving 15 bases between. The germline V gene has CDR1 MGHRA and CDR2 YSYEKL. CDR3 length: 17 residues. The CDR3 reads CASSQASSGLRTDTQYF. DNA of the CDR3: TGCGCCAGCAGCCAAGCCAGTAGCGGACTACGCACAGATACGCAGTATTTT.

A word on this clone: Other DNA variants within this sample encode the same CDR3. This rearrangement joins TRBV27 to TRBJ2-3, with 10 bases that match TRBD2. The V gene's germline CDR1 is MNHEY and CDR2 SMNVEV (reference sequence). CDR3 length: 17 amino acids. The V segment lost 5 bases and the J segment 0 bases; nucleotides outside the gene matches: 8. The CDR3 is CASSTSTSGISTDTQYF. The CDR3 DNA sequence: TGTGCCAGCAGTACCAGTACTAGCGGGATTAGCACAGATACGCAGTATTTT.

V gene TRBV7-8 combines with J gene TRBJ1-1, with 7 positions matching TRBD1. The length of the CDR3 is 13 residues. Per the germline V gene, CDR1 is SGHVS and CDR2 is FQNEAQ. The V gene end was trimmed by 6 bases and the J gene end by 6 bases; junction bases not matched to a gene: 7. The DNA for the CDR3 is TGTGCCAGCAGATCAGGGGGAGGCTCTGAAGCTTTCTTT. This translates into CASRSGGGSEAFF. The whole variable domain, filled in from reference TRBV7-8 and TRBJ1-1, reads GAGVSQSPRYKVAKRGQDVALRCDPISGHVSLFWYQQALGQGPEFLTYFQNEAQLDKSGLPSDRFFAERPEGSVSTLKIQRTQQEDSAVYLCASRSGGGSEAFFGQGTRLTVV.

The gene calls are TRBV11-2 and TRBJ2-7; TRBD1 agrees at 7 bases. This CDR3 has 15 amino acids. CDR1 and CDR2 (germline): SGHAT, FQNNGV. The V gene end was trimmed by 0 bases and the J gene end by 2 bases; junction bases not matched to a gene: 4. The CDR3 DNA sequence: TGTGCCAGCAGCTTAGATTACAGGGGACCCTACGAGCAGTACTTC. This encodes CASSLDYRGPYEQYF.

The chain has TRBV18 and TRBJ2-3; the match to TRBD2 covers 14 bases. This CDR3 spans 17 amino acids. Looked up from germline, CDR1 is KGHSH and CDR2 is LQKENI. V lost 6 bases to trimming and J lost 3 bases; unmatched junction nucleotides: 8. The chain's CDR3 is CASSPGTSGGSTDTQYF. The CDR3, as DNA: TGTGCCAGCTCCCCTGGGACTAGCGGGGGAAGTACAGATACGCAGTATTTT.

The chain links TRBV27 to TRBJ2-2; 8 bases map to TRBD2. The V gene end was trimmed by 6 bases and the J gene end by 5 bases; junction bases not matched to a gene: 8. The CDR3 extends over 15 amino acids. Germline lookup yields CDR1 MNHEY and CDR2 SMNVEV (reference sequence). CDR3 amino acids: CASSPLAVKTGELFF. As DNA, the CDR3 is TGTGCCAGCAGCCCACTAGCGGTGAAGACCGGGGAGCTGTTTTTT.

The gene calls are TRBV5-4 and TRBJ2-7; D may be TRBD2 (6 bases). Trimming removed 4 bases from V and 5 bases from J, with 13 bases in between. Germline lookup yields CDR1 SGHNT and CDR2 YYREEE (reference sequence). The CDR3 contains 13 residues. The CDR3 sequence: CASSRRAIDEQYF. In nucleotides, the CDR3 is TGTGCCAGCAGCCGGAGGGCCATCGACGAGCAGTACTTC.